These 4 T cell receptor beta chains originate from one sample sequenced in a study of OX40 agonist ivuxolimab in advanced cancers. Only in-frame clones appear in the TCRdb table, and some are missing; sequencing was by immunoSEQ multiplex PCR. The sample lists 60,000 or so clones; around 84% were seen once. Sample: CD4+ or CD8+ T cells sorted from blood, taken in a trial of the OX40 agonist ivuxolimab. The receptors were gathered from an adult with an advanced solid tumor such as melanoma, head and neck, liver or kidney cancer.

The chain has TRBV4-3 and TRBJ2-6; D unresolved. V lost 6 bases, J lost 0 bases, and 3 bases lay in between. The CDR3 sequence is 13 residues long. Germline CDR1 reads LGHNA; CDR2 reads YSLEER. Here the CDR3 reads CASSSSGANVLTF. Written as DNA, the CDR3 is TGCGCCAGCAGTTCCTCTGGGGCCAACGTCCTGACTTTC.

This clone was seen only once. The V call is TRBV10-3, the J call TRBJ1-4, with D maybe TRBD1 (6 bases). The CDR3 extends over 13 amino acids. With 3 bases removed from V and 12 bases from J, the gap between germline ends came to 14 bases. Looked up from germline, CDR1 is ENHRY and CDR2 is SYGVKD. CDR3 in amino acids: CAISEGGLGELFF. Written as DNA, the CDR3 is TGTGCCATCAGTGAAGGGGGGCTTGGGGAACTGTTTTTT.

The rearrangement joins TRBV30 to TRBJ2-1; D may be TRBD1 (6 bases). The length of the CDR3 is 15 residues. Per germline, CDR1 GTSNPN and CDR2 SVGIG (reference sequence). V gave up 0 bases and J gave up 9 bases, with 18 bases separating them. The CDR3 region is CAWSVTRGRRGEQFF. The DNA of the CDR3 is TGTGCCTGGAGTGTAACCAGGGGCCGTAGGGGTGAGCAGTTCTTC.

This chain joins TRBV5-6 and TRBJ2-4; TRBD1 is a possible D gene (5 bases). CDR1 and CDR2 (germline): SGHDT, YYEEEE. The CDR3 runs 15 residues. Trimming cost V 3 bases and J 0 bases, with 10 bases left between them. The CDR3 region has the DNA TGTGCCAGCAGCTCCTGGGGCCTAGCCAAAAACATTCAGTACTTC. Translating it yields CASSSWGLAKNIQYF.